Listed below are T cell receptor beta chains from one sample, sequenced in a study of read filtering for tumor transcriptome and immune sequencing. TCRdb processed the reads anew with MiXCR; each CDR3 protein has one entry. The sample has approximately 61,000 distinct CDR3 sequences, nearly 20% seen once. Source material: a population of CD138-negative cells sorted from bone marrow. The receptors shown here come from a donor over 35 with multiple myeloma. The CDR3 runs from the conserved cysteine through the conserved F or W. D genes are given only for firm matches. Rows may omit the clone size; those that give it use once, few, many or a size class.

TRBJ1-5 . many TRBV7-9 CASSLGASQPQHF TGTGCCAGCAGCTTAGGGGCAAGCCAGCCCCAGCATTTT
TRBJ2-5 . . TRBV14 CASSPRDRIPQTQYF TGTGCCAGCAGCCCCCGGGACCGAATTCCACAGACCCAGTACTTC
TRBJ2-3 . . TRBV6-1 CASSDTTDTQYF TGTGCCAGCAGCGACACGACAGATACGCAGTATTTT
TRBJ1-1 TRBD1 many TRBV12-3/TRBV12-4 CASRLLPRQGADEAFF TGTGCCAGCAGATTACTTCCTCGACAGGGGGCTGATGAAGCTTTCTTT
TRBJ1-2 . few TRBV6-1 CASSEALRTGGYTF TGTGCCAGCAGTGAAGCGCTGAGAACAGGCGGCTACACCTTC
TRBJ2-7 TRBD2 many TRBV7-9 CASRASGTPQPGEQYF TGTGCCAGCAGGGCTAGCGGGACACCCCAGCCGGGTGAGCAGTACTTC
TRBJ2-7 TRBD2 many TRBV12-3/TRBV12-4 CAIRTSGAREQYF TGTGCCATTAGGACTAGCGGTGCTCGGGAGCAGTACTTC
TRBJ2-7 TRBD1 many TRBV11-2 CASSLRTGAEIREQYF TGTGCCAGCAGCTTAAGGACAGGTGCGGAAATACGCGAGCAGTACTTC
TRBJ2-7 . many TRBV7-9 CASSYLTDAGEQYF TGTGCCAGCAGCTACCTTACGGACGCGGGCGAGCAGTACTTC
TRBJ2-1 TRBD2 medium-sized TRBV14 CASSRGGEYNEQFF TGTGCCAGCAGCCGGGGGGGGGAATACAATGAGCAGTTCTTC
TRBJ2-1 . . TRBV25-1 CAGSDTMFRNEQFF TGCGCCGGCAGTGACACTATGTTTAGGAATGAGCAGTTCTTC
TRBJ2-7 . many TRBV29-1 CSARDTFRYEQYF TGCAGCGCCCGGGACACATTTCGTTACGAGCAGTACTTC
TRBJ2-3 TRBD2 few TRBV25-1 CASSPRGAGLTDTQYF TGTGCCAGCAGCCCCCGGGGAGCGGGGTTAACAGATACGCAGTATTTT
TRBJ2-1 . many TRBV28 CASMGSSSLDNEQFF TGTGCCAGCATGGGGAGCTCATCGCTAGACAATGAGCAGTTCTTC
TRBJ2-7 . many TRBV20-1 CSARIADRPTTYEQYF TGCAGTGCTAGAATAGCAGACAGGCCAACTACCTACGAGCAGTACTTC
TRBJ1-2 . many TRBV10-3 CAISGAHPAGYTF TGTGCCATCAGTGGCGCCCATCCAGCTGGCTACACCTTC
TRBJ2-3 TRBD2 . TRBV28 CASSSSGGTTDTQYF TGTGCCAGCAGTTCCAGCGGGGGGACCACAGATACGCAGTATTTT
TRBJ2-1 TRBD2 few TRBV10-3 CAISEWAQRGVNNEQFF TGTGCCATCAGTGAGTGGGCCCAGCGGGGGGTTAACAATGAGCAGTTCTTC
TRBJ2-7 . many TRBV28 CASSLGPPRSYEQYF TGTGCCAGCAGTTTGGGACCTCCTAGGTCCTACGAGCAGTACTTC
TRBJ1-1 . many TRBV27 CASSLSLPGRGEAFF TGTGCCAGCAGTTTATCTTTGCCAGGGCGGGGGGAAGCTTTCTTT
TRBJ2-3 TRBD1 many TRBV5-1 CASSRQTGTDTQYF TGCGCCAGCAGCCGCCAGACAGGGACAGATACGCAGTATTTT
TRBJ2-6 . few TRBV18 CASSPRQNSGANVLTF TGTGCCAGCTCACCACGTCAGAACTCTGGGGCCAACGTCCTGACTTTC
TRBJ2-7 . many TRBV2 CASANVQGSHEQYF TGTGCCAGCGCGAACGTGCAGGGGTCCCACGAGCAGTACTTC
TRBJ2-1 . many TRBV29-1 CSVAVDEQFF TGCAGCGTGGCTGTCGATGAGCAGTTCTTC
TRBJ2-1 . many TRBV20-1 CSASPPGEQFF TGCAGTGCTAGCCCCCCCGGTGAGCAGTTCTTC
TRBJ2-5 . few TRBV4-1 CASSLPGGQETQYF TGCGCCAGCAGCCTCCCGGGTGGTCAAGAGACCCAGTACTTC
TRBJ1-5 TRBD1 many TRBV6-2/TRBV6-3 CATLTGDSNQPQHF TGTGCCACCCTCACAGGGGATAGCAATCAGCCCCAGCATTTT
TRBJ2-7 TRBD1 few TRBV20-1 CSAIETGGIDEQYF TGCAGTGCTATTGAGACAGGGGGTATCGACGAGCAGTACTTC
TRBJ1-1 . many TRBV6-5 CASSSGWEAFF TGTGCCAGCAGTTCGGGATGGGAAGCTTTCTTT
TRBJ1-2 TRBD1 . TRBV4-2 CASSERQGSNYGYTF TGTGCCAGCAGCGAACGACAGGGCTCTAACTATGGCTACACCTTC
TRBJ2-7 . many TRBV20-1 CSPRRDSPYEQYF TGCAGTCCTCGGCGGGACAGTCCCTACGAGCAGTACTTC
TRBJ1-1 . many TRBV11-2 CASSFRRGDTEAFF TGTGCCAGCAGCTTTAGAAGAGGGGACACTGAAGCTTTCTTT
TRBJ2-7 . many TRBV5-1 CASSLGDRHSYEQYF TGCGCCAGCAGCTTGGGGGACCGACATTCCTACGAGCAGTACTTC